This is a list of T cell receptor beta chains from one sample in a study of CD8+CD57+ T cells in acquired aplastic anemia. TCRdb analysed the reads with MiXCR anew, one entry per CDR3 protein. The sample has over 150,000 distinct CDR3 sequences; approximately 52% are singletons. The sample consisted of sorted CD4+, CD8+, or CD8+CD57+ T cells (not recorded which) from PBMCs. The receptors stem from a human donor with aplastic anemia. Each CDR3 is given with its conserved first and last residue. A D gene is named only where the DNA matches it firmly. Size is stated for part of the rows, as once, few or many counts, or as a class when the clone is expanded.

TRBJ1-5 NA TRBV6-2/TRBV6-3 NA TGTGCCAGCAGTTACCAGGCCGCCCTCAATCAGCCCCAGCATTTT CASSYQAALNQPQHF
TRBJ2-3 NA TRBV7-9 many TGTGCCAGCAGCTTAGGCCGGAGGAGCACAGATACGCAGTATTTT CASSLGRRSTDTQYF
TRBJ2-2 NA TRBV24-1 NA TGTGCCACCAGTGAGGCAGGGCGGGACGGGGAGCTGTTTTTT CATSEAGRDGELFF
TRBJ2-7 TRBD2 TRBV11-1 NA TGTGCCAGCAGCTTAGGGACTAGCGGGTATTATTCCTACGAGCAGTACTTC CASSLGTSGYYSYEQYF
TRBJ2-7 NA TRBV2 NA TGTGCCGTCAGGGGGGAAGCCTACGAGCAGTACTTC CAVRGEAYEQYF
TRBJ2-7 NA TRBV18 NA TGTGCCAGCTCACCGGAGAAGCAGTACTTC CASSPEKQYF
TRBJ2-7 NA TRBV24-1 few TGTGCCACCAGTGCTGCCTTGCTGGGCGAGCAGTACTTC CATSAALLGEQYF
TRBJ1-1 NA TRBV4-1 many TGCGCCAGCAGCCATTCAGGGTTCCGGGGCACTGAAGCTTTCTTT CASSHSGFRGTEAFF
TRBJ2-1 TRBD2 TRBV4-3 many TGCGCCAGCAGCCACGGACTAGCGGGGTCCAATGAGCAGTTCTTC CASSHGLAGSNEQFF
TRBJ1-2 NA TRBV24-1 NA TGTGCCACCAGTGAGGTGGGGAACGGCTACACCTTC CATSEVGNGYTF
TRBJ1-2 TRBD1 TRBV10-3 NA TGTGCCATCAGTGCCGGGACAGGGACTCTCTATGGCTACACCTTC CAISAGTGTLYGYTF
TRBJ2-3 NA TRBV12-3/TRBV12-4 many TGTGCCAGCAGCCCCCGTGGACAAAGCACAGATACGCAGTATTTT CASSPRGQSTDTQYF
TRBJ2-5 TRBD1 TRBV25-1 NA TGTGCCAGCAGTAACGACAGGGTGGTAGGGGAGACCCAGTACTTC CASSNDRVVGETQYF
TRBJ1-1 NA TRBV6-1 many TGTGCCAGCAGTGAAATTTCGAATGAAGCTTTCTTT CASSEISNEAFF
TRBJ2-7 NA TRBV20-1 many TGCAGTGCTAGTCCGGACACCTCCTACGAGCAGTACTTC CSASPDTSYEQYF
TRBJ1-1 NA TRBV10-2 NA TGCGCCAGCCGGAGGGGAGTTGGCACTGAAGCTTTCTTT CASRRGVGTEAFF
TRBJ1-5 NA TRBV20-1 NA TGCAGTGCTAGAGTGGAGGCGCTTAGCAATCAGCCCCAGCATTTT CSARVEALSNQPQHF
TRBJ1-1 NA TRBV3-1 many TGTGCCAGCAGCCAGTCCCAACGGGGGCGGAACACTGAAGCTTTCTTT CASSQSQRGRNTEAFF
TRBJ2-1 NA TRBV6-1 many TGTGCCAGCAGCCGTCCCTACAATGAGCAGTTCTTC CASSRPYNEQFF
TRBJ2-2 NA TRBV4-2 few TGTGCCAGCAGCCCCCGGTCTACCCAGGCCGGGGAGCTGTTTTTT CASSPRSTQAGELFF
TRBJ1-1 TRBD1 TRBV29-1 NA TGCAGCGTTGGGGGGGACAGGGGGCTGGGCACTGAAGCTTTCTTT CSVGGDRGLGTEAFF
TRBJ1-5 TRBD1 TRBV24-1 NA TGTGCCACCAGTCAAACAGGGGGCGGTCAGCCCCAGCATTTT CATSQTGGGQPQHF
TRBJ1-5 NA TRBV20-1 NA TGCAGTGCTAGAGATGCGGCAGACTACGAGCATTTT CSARDAADYEHF
TRBJ2-7 TRBD2 TRBV4-1 many TGCGCCAGCAGCCTATCTATACTAGCGGGGGGCTACGAGCAGTACTTC CASSLSILAGGYEQYF
TRBJ1-2 NA TRBV20-1 many TGCAGTGCTAGAGATCAGGCCAACCAATTGCCCCTCTATGGCTACACCTTC CSARDQANQLPLYGYTF
TRBJ2-1 NA TRBV20-1 NA TGCAGTGCACCCAAGGGAGAAAACAATGAGCAGTTCTTC CSAPKGENNEQFF
TRBJ2-5 NA TRBV20-1 NA TGCAGTGCTAGAAGCCCTACGGGGGAGACCCAGTACTTC CSARSPTGETQYF
TRBJ1-6 NA TRBV2 NA TGTGCCGTCGGGGGGGACGATAATTCACCCCTCCACTTT CAVGGDDNSPLHF
TRBJ1-3 NA TRBV24-1 once TGTGCCCACCCGGGGGTTGTGGCTGGAAACACCATATATTTT CAHPGVVAGNTIYF
TRBJ1-4 NA TRBV29-1 many TGCAGCGTTCAAGGTCGCGCAGCGGGGAATGAAAAACTGTTTTTT CSVQGRAAGNEKLFF
TRBJ1-2 NA TRBV7-9 once TGTGCCAGCAGCACATCACGGAGGGGCTATGGCTACACCTTC CASSTSRRGYGYTF
TRBJ2-7 TRBD1 TRBV19 NA TGTGCCAGTAGGGGGGACAGAACCTCCTACGAGCAGTACTTC CASRGDRTSYEQYF
TRBJ1-1 NA TRBV6-5 many TGTGCCAGCAGTTCCACCGGGGCAAACACTGAAGCTTTCTTT CASSSTGANTEAFF
TRBJ2-3 TRBD2 TRBV19 NA TGTGCCAGTAGTATAGGTCTAGCGGTCACAGATACGCAGTATTTT CASSIGLAVTDTQYF
TRBJ1-1 NA TRBV5-1 many TGCGCCAGCCGAGCAAGGGGGGGCGATGAAGCTTTCTTT CASRARGGDEAFF
TRBJ2-7 NA TRBV6-4 NA TGTGCCAGCAGTGACTGGGGCGGGGTGGACTACGAGCAGTACTTC CASSDWGGVDYEQYF
TRBJ1-1 NA TRBV2 many TGTGCCAGCGTTATCCTGCCGGACCAGAACACTGAAGCTTTCTTT CASVILPDQNTEAFF
TRBJ2-1 NA TRBV12-3/TRBV12-4 NA TGTGCCAGCAGTTTTACGTTGGGAGGCTCATATGAGCAGTTCTTC CASSFTLGGSYEQFF
TRBJ1-6 NA TRBV20-1 NA TGCAGTGCTAGAAGCTTCAGGGACTCACCCCTCCACTTT CSARSFRDSPLHF